Listed below are T cell receptor beta chains from one sample, sequenced in a study of T cells after posttransplantation cyclophosphamide. Some clones are missing from TCRdb's copy, which holds only in-frame ones; the method was immunoSEQ multiplex PCR. The sample carries tens of thousands of clones, approximately 90% recorded once. Sequencing input: PBMCs. Source of these receptors: a woman aged 45-59 years in good health and a related stem cell transplant donor. CDR3s include the opening cysteine and the closing phenylalanine or tryptophan. A D gene is named only where the DNA matches it firmly. Clone size is shown for a subset of rows, as once, few, many or a class of expanded clone.

>TRBJ2-2|TRBD2|NA|TRBV11-2
CASSRLAGAGDTGELFF
TGTGCCAGCAGCCGACTAGCGGGGGCCGGAGACACCGGGGAGCTGTTTTTT
>TRBJ2-3|NA|once|TRBV6-5
CASRTGGTSTDTQYF
TGTGCCAGCAGAACGGGCGGGACTAGCACAGATACGCAGTATTTT
>TRBJ1-2|TRBD1|NA|TRBV12-5
CASGLPRDREPPANYGYTF
TGTGCTAGTGGTTTGCCCCGGGACAGGGAGCCCCCAGCTAACTATGGCTACACCTTC
>TRBJ1-6|NA|NA|TRBV5-6
CASSFGSPSNSPLHF
TGTGCCAGCAGCTTCGGTTCCCCCTCTAATTCACCCCTCCACTTT
>TRBJ1-2|TRBD1|NA|TRBV23-1
CASSQPGQGDGYTF
TGCGCCAGCAGTCAACCGGGACAGGGAGACGGCTACACCTTC
>TRBJ1-4|TRBD1|NA|TRBV6-1
CASSEPDRGNEKLFF
TGTGCCAGCAGTGAACCAGACAGGGGTAATGAAAAACTGTTTTTT
>TRBJ1-3|NA|NA|TRBV6-1
CASSGEKIRSGNTIYF
TGTGCCAGCAGTGGCGAAAAGATTCGCTCTGGAAACACCATATATTTT
>TRBJ2-7|NA|NA|TRBV7-9
CASGRGQIDYEQYF
TGTGCCAGCGGAAGAGGACAGATAGACTACGAGCAGTACTTC
>TRBJ2-3|TRBD2|NA|TRBV4-1
CASSQDSLGLAGDTQYF
TGCGCCAGCAGCCAAGATTCTCTGGGACTAGCAGGAGATACGCAGTATTTT
>TRBJ1-2|NA|NA|TRBV5-4
CASSADSYGYTF
TGTGCCAGCAGCGCCGACAGCTATGGCTACACCTTC
>TRBJ2-2|NA|NA|TRBV18
CASSPPNRDMNTGELFF
TGTGCCAGCTCACCACCGAACAGGGACATGAACACCGGGGAGCTGTTTTTT
>TRBJ2-3|TRBD2|NA|TRBV10-3
CAISETSGEDTQYF
TGTGCCATCAGCGAGACTAGCGGGGAAGATACGCAGTATTTT
>TRBJ2-7|TRBD1|NA|TRBV5-4
CASSYGTGKSYEQYF
TGTGCCAGCAGCTACGGGACAGGGAAATCCTACGAGCAGTACTTC
>TRBJ1-2|NA|NA|TRBV11-2
CASSSLSGDPYGYTF
TGTGCCAGCAGCTCCCTTAGCGGGGATCCCTATGGCTACACCTTC
>TRBJ2-2|NA|NA|TRBV4-2
CASSQEAQRTGELFF
TGTGCCAGCAGCCAAGAGGCGCAGCGCACCGGGGAGCTGTTTTTT
>TRBJ1-5|TRBD1|NA|TRBV2
CASKDRDSNQPQHF
TGTGCCAGCAAGGACAGGGATAGCAATCAGCCCCAGCATTTT
>TRBJ2-2|TRBD2|NA|TRBV4-2
CASSPGLAGNTGELFF
TGTGCCAGCAGCCCCGGACTAGCGGGGAACACCGGGGAGCTGTTTTTT
>TRBJ2-1|NA|NA|TRBV9
CASSDARIF
TGTGCCAGCAGCGACGCGAGGATCTTC
>TRBJ1-1|NA|NA|TRBV27
CASSLVGSQASNTEAFF
TGTGCCAGCAGTTTGGTGGGCAGCCAAGCCTCGAACACTGAAGCTTTCTTT
>TRBJ2-3|NA|NA|TRBV11-3
CASSNPSQGGSVDTQYF
TGTGCCAGCAGCAACCCGTCCCAGGGCGGCAGCGTAGATACGCAGTATTTT
>TRBJ2-5|NA|NA|TRBV18
CASSPGSYGETQYF
TGTGCCAGCTCACCTGGATCGTACGGGGAGACCCAGTACTTC
>TRBJ1-3|NA|NA|TRBV18
CASSPRGAGNTIYF
TGTGCCAGCTCACCACGGGGGGCTGGAAACACCATATATTTT
>TRBJ2-1|TRBD1|NA|TRBV9
CASSMTGVNEQFF
TGTGCCAGCAGCATGACAGGGGTCAATGAGCAGTTCTTC
>TRBJ2-7|TRBD2|NA|TRBV28
CASSLSPSGTPQYF
TGTGCCAGCAGTTTATCCCCTAGCGGGACCCCTCAGTACTTC
>TRBJ2-5|NA|NA|TRBV30
CAWSVKGGTSQETQYF
TGTGCCTGGAGTGTAAAGGGCGGGACTTCCCAAGAGACCCAGTACTTC
>TRBJ1-1|TRBD1|NA|TRBV2
CASRDRGDTEAFF
TGTGCCAGCCGGGACAGGGGTGACACTGAAGCTTTCTTT
>TRBJ2-1|TRBD2|NA|TRBV19
CATRREATNEQFF
TGTGCCACCAGGCGGGAGGCGACCAATGAGCAGTTCTTC
>TRBJ2-3|TRBD2|NA|TRBV2
CASTSGRDTDTQYF
TGTGCCAGCACTAGCGGGAGGGATACAGATACGCAGTATTTT
>TRBJ1-5|TRBD1|NA|TRBV7-9
CASSLGQGVGQPQHF
TGTGCCAGCAGCTTAGGGCAGGGGGTCGGTCAGCCCCAGCATTTT
>TRBJ2-5|NA|NA|TRBV28
CASSAPQETQYF
TGTGCCAGCAGTGCGCCCCAAGAGACCCAGTACTTC
>TRBJ2-5|NA|NA|TRBV5-1
CASSPEVEETQYF
TGCGCCAGCAGCCCCGAGGTAGAAGAGACCCAGTACTTC
>TRBJ2-7|TRBD1|NA|TRBV15
CATSNDRGPPYEQYF
TGTGCCACCAGCAACGACAGGGGCCCGCCTTACGAGCAGTACTTC
>TRBJ1-1|NA|once|TRBV5-1
CASSLDTGNTEAFF
TGCGCCAGCAGCTTGGATACAGGGAACACTGAAGCTTTCTTT
>TRBJ1-5|NA|NA|TRBV30
CAWSVSRGNQPQHF
TGTGCCTGGAGTGTTTCTAGAGGCAATCAGCCCCAGCATTTT
>TRBJ2-7|NA|NA|TRBV5-4
CASSPISDLSYEQYF
TGTGCCAGCAGCCCGATTAGCGACCTTTCCTACGAGCAGTACTTC
>TRBJ1-6|TRBD1|once|TRBV4-1
CASSQVVGQGAHYNSPLHF
TGCGCCAGCAGCCAAGTCGTGGGACAGGGGGCCCATTATAATTCACCCCTCCACTTT
>TRBJ2-1|TRBD2|NA|TRBV29-1
CSVVLLAGYNEQFF
TGCAGCGTTGTTTTGCTAGCGGGGTACAATGAGCAGTTCTTC
>TRBJ2-6|NA|NA|TRBV5-1
CASSELLTSGANVLTF
TGCGCCAGCAGCGAGCTCTTAACCTCTGGGGCCAACGTCCTGACTTTC
>TRBJ2-5|NA|NA|TRBV6-5
CASSYRGAWETQYF
TGTGCCAGCAGTTACCGGGGGGCGTGGGAGACCCAGTACTTC
>TRBJ2-1|TRBD2|NA|TRBV7-9
CASSLEQLREGYYNEQFF
TGTGCCAGCAGCTTAGAACAATTGCGGGAGGGGTACTACAATGAGCAGTTCTTC
>TRBJ2-4|TRBD1|medium-sized|TRBV19
CASSIVQGALNIQYF
TGTGCCAGTAGTATAGTTCAGGGGGCATTAAACATTCAGTACTTC
>TRBJ2-3|TRBD2|NA|TRBV7-2
CASSGTSGTDTQYF
TGTGCCAGCAGCGGGACTAGCGGGACAGATACGCAGTATTTT
>TRBJ2-7|TRBD2|NA|TRBV2
CARRTSGSNEQYF
TGTGCCAGGAGAACTAGCGGGAGTAACGAGCAGTACTTC
>TRBJ2-1|NA|NA|TRBV18
CASSPSGDYNEQFF
TGTGCCAGCTCACCATCGGGGGACTACAATGAGCAGTTCTTC
>TRBJ2-2|NA|NA|TRBV11-2
CASSDARLPATGELFF
TGTGCCAGCAGCGACGCCAGACTTCCTGCGACCGGGGAGCTGTTTTTT
>TRBJ2-7|TRBD1|NA|TRBV2
CASSESRGHYEQYF
TGTGCCAGCAGTGAATCCAGGGGGCACTACGAGCAGTACTTC
>TRBJ2-6|TRBD1|NA|TRBV5-6
CASSFDRVSGANVLTF
TGTGCCAGCAGCTTCGACAGGGTTTCTGGGGCCAACGTCCTGACTTTC
>TRBJ1-2|TRBD1|once|TRBV7-9
CASSLGTGQRDGYTF
TGTGCCAGCAGCTTAGGGACAGGCCAAAGGGATGGCTACACCTTC
>TRBJ2-5|TRBD1|NA|TRBV5-4
CASSRDREAQETQYF
TGTGCCAGCAGCCGGGACAGGGAGGCCCAAGAGACCCAGTACTTC
>TRBJ2-7|TRBD1|once|TRBV5-1
CASSGRDRVYEQYF
TGCGCCAGCAGCGGCCGGGACAGGGTGTACGAGCAGTACTTC
>TRBJ1-2|TRBD1|NA|TRBV28
CASSSRDRGEANYGYTF
TGTGCCAGCAGTTCCCGGGACAGGGGGGAAGCTAACTATGGCTACACCTTC
>TRBJ2-1|TRBD2|NA|TRBV19
CASSMERGSSYNEQFF
TGTGCCAGTAGTATGGAGCGGGGAAGCTCCTACAATGAGCAGTTCTTC
>TRBJ1-5|TRBD1|once|TRBV19
CASSPTGLSNQPQHF
TGTGCCAGTAGCCCGACAGGGTTAAGCAATCAGCCCCAGCATTTT
>TRBJ2-7|NA|NA|TRBV19
CASSGGARSYEQYF
TGTGCCAGTTCTGGGGGGGCGAGATCCTACGAGCAGTACTTC
>TRBJ2-2|NA|NA|TRBV9
CASSPRVAGELFF
TGTGCCAGCAGCCCCCGGGTAGCCGGGGAGCTGTTTTTT
>TRBJ1-4|NA|NA|TRBV2
CASSLQGENEKLFF
TGTGCCAGCAGCTTACAGGGAGAAAATGAAAAACTGTTTTTT
>TRBJ2-5|TRBD2|NA|TRBV18
CASSPGRVQETQYF
TGTGCCAGCTCCCCCGGGAGGGTTCAAGAGACCCAGTACTTC
>TRBJ2-6|NA|NA|TRBV6-6
CASSFPQGSGANVLTF
TGTGCCAGCAGTTTTCCGCAGGGGTCTGGGGCCAACGTCCTGACTTTC
>TRBJ1-5|TRBD1|NA|TRBV4-1
CASSQDPRTGGRSQPQHF
TGCGCCAGCAGCCAAGATCCTAGGACAGGGGGAAGGTCTCAGCCCCAGCATTTT
>TRBJ2-1|TRBD2|NA|TRBV6-5
CASSYLASGRINEQFF
TGTGCCAGCAGTTACTTGGCTAGCGGGAGAATAAATGAGCAGTTCTTC